Reported below is one T cell receptor (beta chain). Negative isolation was applied to CD8+ and CD4+ T cells, and FACS enrichment was applied to TEMRA cells. RNA was extracted with the RNeasy kit, and a quantity of roughly 0.45 to 1 ug was reverse transcribed using random hexamers. Each CDR3 protein gets one entry after TCRdb re-called the immunoSEQ multiplex PCR reads with MiXCR. The profile shows roughly 190,000 distinct CDR3 sequences, more than 90% of them singletons. The entry originates in a study of CD8 T cells in Susac syndrome. About the research overall: Treatment at blood withdrawal was none, corticosteroids, or intravenous immunoglobulin alone in Susac syndrome patients.

After removal of 5 bases from V and 9 bases from J, the junction contained 9 bases not matched to a gene. Germline values: CDR1 SGHTA, CDR2 FQGNSA. CDR3 length: 16 residues. This receptor was obtained from a human donor with Susac syndrome. The chain carries TRBV7-2 and TRBJ2-1, with TRBD2 identical over 14 bases. The sequencing sample was made of CD4+ T cells from PBMCs. DNA for the CDR3: TGTGCCAGCAGCCCTGCCGGGACTAGCGGGGGCGGTGAGCAGTTCTTC. Its protein product is CASSPAGTSGGGEQFF. Together with reference TRBV7-2 and TRBJ2-1, the CDR3 gives the full variable domain: GAGVSQSPSNKVTEKGKDVELRCDPISGHTALYWYRQSLGQGLEFLIYFQGNSAPDKSGLPSDRFSAERTGGSVSTLTIQRTQQEDSAVYLCASSPAGTSGGGEQFFGPGTRLTVL.